The following is a T cell receptor (beta chain) sequence with its context. Antigen unknown. The record originates from a study of blood T cells in healthy people across ages. Study information: Every two T cells gave about one barcoded beta molecule via template switching. Study-level findings and limits: Diversity was higher, and naive CD4+ cells more numerous, in long-lived donors than in aged donors. TCR beta diversity, measured per million T cells, fell in a roughly linear way with age.

For the second PCR, which ran for about 7 to 12 cycles, a sample-barcoded 5' primer and a J-beta primer mix were used. The template-switch adaptor was a 5' adaptor with 12 random nucleotides. It tagged each cDNA molecule. TCRdb reprocessed the 5' RACE reads via MiXCR and lists one record per CDR3 protein. The top ten hold 3% of the sample, which has approximately 780,000 distinct CDR3 sequences, roughly 24% seen once. The CDR3 consists of 15 residues. Germline assignment: CDR1 SGHAT and CDR2 FQNNGV. The sample also formed part of further work on T cells of mothers and their children.

The TCR was taken from a boy aged 5-17 years in good health. Material: blood. The chain uses TRBV11-2 and TRBJ2-5; 7 bases agree with TRBD1. The DNA matches TRBJ2-7 better at its end, which makes the J call doubtful. Here the CDR3 DNA reads TGTGCCAGCAGCCCTCTTACAGGGGTCTGGAACGAGCAGTACTTC. It encodes CASSPLTGVWNEQYF.